The clone carrying this T cell receptor (beta chain) was observed a single time. What it recognizes is unknown. CDR3 size: 16 residues. Germline lookup yields CDR1 SGHTA and CDR2 FQGNSA. The V and J ends lost 1 base and 4 bases respectively, with 15 bases between them. In the ViraFEST assay, antigen-specific CD4+ clonotypes were identified by expansion after peptide-pool stimulation. Isolation of CD4+ T cells took place after around 10 days of culture. Every participant took two doses of the BNT162b2 or mRNA-1273 vaccine. TCRdb's copy holds only in-frame clones and misses some; the assay was immunoSEQ multiplex PCR. In the table there are 84,000 or so clones, more than 60% of which are singletons. These data are taken from a study of vaccination effects on CD4 cells after COVID-19. Turning to the study itself: It was a median of 72 days after the second dose that post-vaccine samples were obtained.

This chain links TRBV7-2 with TRBJ2-3; D remains unclear. The receptor's source is a human donor who received a COVID-19 vaccine. Specimen: CD4+ T cells from PBMCs cultured with HCoV-OC43 spike peptides, collected after COVID-19 vaccination. Sample subset: HCoV-OC43 spike overlapping peptide pool stimulation. The CDR3 loop is CASSLEPSTWADTQYF. CDR3 DNA sequence: TGTGCCAGCAGCTTAGAGCCAAGCACGTGGGCAGATACGCAGTATTTT.